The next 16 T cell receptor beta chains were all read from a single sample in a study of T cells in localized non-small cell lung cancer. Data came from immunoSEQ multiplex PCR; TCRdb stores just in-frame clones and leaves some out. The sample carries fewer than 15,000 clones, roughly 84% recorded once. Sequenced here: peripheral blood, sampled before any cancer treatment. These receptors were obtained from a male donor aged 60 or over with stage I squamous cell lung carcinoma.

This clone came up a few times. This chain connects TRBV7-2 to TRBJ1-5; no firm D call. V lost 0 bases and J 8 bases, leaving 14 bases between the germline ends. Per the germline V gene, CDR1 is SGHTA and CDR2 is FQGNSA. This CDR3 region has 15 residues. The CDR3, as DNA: TGTGCCAGCAGCTTAGCGGCGACAAGTGCGGAGCCCCAGCATTTT. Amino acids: CASSLAATSAEPQHF.

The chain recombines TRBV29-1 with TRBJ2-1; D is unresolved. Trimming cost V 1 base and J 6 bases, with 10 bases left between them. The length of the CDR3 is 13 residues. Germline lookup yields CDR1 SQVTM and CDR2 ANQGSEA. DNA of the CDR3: TGCAGCGTTGAAGGGTTTGACGGCAATGAGCAGTTCTTC. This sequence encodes CSVEGFDGNEQFF.

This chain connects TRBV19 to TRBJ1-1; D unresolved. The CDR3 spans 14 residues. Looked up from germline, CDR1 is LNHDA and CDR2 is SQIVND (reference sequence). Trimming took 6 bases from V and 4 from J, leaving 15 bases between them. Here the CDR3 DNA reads TGTGCCAGTAGGAATAAAGGCCGAGGCACTGAAGCTTTCTTT. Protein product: CASRNKGRGTEAFF.

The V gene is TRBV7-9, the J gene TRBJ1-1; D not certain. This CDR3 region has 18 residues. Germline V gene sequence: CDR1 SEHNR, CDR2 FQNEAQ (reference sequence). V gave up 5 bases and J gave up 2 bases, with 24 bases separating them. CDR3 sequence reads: CASSNHRVLTGKNTEAFF. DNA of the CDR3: TGTGCCAGCAGCAATCACCGCGTATTGACGGGGAAAAACACTGAAGCTTTCTTT.

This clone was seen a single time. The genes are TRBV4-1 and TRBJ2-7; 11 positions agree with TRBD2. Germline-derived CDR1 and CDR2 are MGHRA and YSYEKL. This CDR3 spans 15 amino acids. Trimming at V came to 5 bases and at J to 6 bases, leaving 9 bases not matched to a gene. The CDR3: CASSSLTSGKGEQYF. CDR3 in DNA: TGCGCCAGCAGCTCCCTGACTAGCGGGAAGGGCGAGCAGTACTTC.

Here the CDR3 reads CASSLGGGAVNEQFF. Written as DNA, the CDR3 is TGTGCCAGCAGCTTAGGGGGAGGAGCGGTCAATGAGCAGTTCTTC. The chain employs TRBV7-6 and TRBJ2-1, with D possibly matching TRBD2 (6 bases). The germline gives CDR1 SGHVS, CDR2 FNYEAQ. This CDR3 comprises 15 residues. The V gene lost 1 base and the J gene lost 6 bases, with 13 bases spanning the gap.

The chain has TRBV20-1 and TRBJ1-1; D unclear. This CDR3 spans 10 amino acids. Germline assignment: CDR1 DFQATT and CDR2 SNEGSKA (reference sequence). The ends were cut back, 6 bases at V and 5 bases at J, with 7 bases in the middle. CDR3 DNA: TGCAGTGCCCGACGGACTGAAGCTTTCTTT. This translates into CSARRTEAFF.

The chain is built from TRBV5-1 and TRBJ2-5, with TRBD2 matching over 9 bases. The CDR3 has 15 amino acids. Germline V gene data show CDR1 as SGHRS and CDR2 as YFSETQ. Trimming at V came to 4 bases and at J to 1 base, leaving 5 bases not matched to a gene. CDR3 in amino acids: CASSLGTSSQETQYF. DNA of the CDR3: TGCGCCAGCAGCCTCGGGACTAGCAGCCAAGAGACCCAGTACTTC.

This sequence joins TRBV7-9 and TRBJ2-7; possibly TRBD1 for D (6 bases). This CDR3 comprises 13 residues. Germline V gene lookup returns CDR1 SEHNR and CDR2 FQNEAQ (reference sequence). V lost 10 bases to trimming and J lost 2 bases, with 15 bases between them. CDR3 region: CATGAARTYEQYF. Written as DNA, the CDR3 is TGTGCCACAGGGGCGGCGAGGACCTACGAGCAGTACTTC. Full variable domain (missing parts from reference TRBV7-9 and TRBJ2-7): DTGVSQNPRHKITKRGQNVTFRCDPISEHNRLYWYRQTLGQGPEFLTYFQNEAQLEKSRLLSDRFSAERPKGSFSTLEIQRTEQGDSAMYLCATGAARTYEQYFGPGTRLTVT.

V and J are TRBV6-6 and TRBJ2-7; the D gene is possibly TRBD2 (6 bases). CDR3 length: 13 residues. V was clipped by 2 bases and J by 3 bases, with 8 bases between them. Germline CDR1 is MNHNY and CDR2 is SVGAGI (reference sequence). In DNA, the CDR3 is TGTGCCAGCAGTTACGGGACTCTCTACGAGCAGTACTTC. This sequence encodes CASSYGTLYEQYF.

Here the CDR3 reads CAWSGGSPGDYGYTF. The CDR3 bases are TGTGCCTGGAGTGGAGGCTCTCCCGGGGACTATGGCTACACCTTC. The J gene is TRBJ1-2, the V gene TRBV30; no firm D call. V lost 1 base, J lost 3 bases, and 15 bases lay in between. The CDR3 sequence is 15 residues long. Germline V lookup: CDR1 GTSNPN, CDR2 SVGIG (reference sequence). Combining the CDR3 with reference TRBV30 and TRBJ1-2 gives the whole variable domain SQTIHQWPATLVQPVGSPLSLECTVEGTSNPNLYWYRQAAGRGLQLLFYSVGIGQISSEVPQNLSASRPQDRQFILSSKKLLLSDSGFYLCAWSGGSPGDYGYTFGSGTRLTVV.

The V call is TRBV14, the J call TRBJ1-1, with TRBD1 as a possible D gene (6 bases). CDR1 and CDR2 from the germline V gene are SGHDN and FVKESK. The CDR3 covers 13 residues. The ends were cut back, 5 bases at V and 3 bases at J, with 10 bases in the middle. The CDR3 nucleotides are TGTGCCAGCAGCAGGGACATCTACACTGAAGCTTTCTTT. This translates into CASSRDIYTEAFF.

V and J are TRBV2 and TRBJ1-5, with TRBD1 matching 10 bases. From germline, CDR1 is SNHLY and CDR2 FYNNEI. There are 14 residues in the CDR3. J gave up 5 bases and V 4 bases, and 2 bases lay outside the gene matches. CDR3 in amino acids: CASSGDRGYQPQHF. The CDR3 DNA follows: TGTGCCAGCAGTGGGGACAGGGGATATCAGCCCCAGCATTTT.

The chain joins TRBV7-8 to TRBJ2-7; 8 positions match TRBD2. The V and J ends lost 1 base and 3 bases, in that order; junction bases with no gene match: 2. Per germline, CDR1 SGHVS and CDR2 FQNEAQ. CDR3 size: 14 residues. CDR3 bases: TGTGCCAGCAGCTTAGGACTAGCGAACTACGAGCAGTACTTC. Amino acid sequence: CASSLGLANYEQYF. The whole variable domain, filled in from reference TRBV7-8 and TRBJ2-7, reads GAGVSQSPRYKVAKRGQDVALRCDPISGHVSLFWYQQALGQGPEFLTYFQNEAQLDKSGLPSDRFFAERPEGSVSTLKIQRTQQEDSAVYLCASSLGLANYEQYFGPGTRLTVT.

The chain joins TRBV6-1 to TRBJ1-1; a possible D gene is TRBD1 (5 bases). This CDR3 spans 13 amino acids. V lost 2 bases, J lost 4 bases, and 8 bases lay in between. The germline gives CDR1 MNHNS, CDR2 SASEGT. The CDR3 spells CASSENGGTEAFF. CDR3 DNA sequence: TGTGCCAGCAGTGAAAATGGGGGCACTGAAGCTTTCTTT.

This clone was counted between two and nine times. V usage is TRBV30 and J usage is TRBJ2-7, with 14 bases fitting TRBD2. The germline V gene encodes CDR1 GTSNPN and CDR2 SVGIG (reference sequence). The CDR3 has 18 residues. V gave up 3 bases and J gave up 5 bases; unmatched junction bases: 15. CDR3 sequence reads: CAWSRDRGTSGSAHEQYF. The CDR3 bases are TGTGCCTGGAGCCGGGACAGGGGGACTAGCGGGAGTGCTCACGAGCAGTACTTC. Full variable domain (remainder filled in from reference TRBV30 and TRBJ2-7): SQTIHQWPATLVQPVGSPLSLECTVEGTSNPNLYWYRQAAGRGLQLLFYSVGIGQISSEVPQNLSASRPQDRQFILSSKKLLLSDSGFYLCAWSRDRGTSGSAHEQYFGPGTRLTVT.